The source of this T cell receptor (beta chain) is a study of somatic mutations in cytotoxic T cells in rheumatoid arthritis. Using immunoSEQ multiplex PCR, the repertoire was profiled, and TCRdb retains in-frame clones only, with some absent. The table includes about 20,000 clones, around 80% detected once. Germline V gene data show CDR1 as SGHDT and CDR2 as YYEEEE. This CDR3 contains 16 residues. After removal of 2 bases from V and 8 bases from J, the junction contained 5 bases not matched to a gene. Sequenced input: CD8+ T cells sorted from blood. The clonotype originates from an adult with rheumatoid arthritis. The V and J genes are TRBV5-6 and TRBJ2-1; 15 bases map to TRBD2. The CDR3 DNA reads TGTGCCAGCAGCTTCGGACTAGCGGGGGGGCCCGATGAGCAGTTCTTC. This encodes CASSFGLAGGPDEQFF.